The present TCR beta chain was sequenced within a study of blood T cell repertoires in COVID-19. Authors' processing steps: By means of reference gene primer amplification, nucleated cell counts were estimated. Profiled with immunoSEQ multiplex PCR; TCRdb holds only in-frame clones, not every one. From that table come the V and J calls and clone size; the DNA was used to work out D and trimming. In the table there are 150,000 to 200,000 clones, 70% to 90% of which are singletons. Trimming left V 2 bases short and J 7 bases short, with 4 bases between. The CDR3 contains 11 residues. Germline V gene lookup returns CDR1 KGHDR and CDR2 SFDVKD. The sample holds a few counts of this clone.

The TCR originated in a man aged 50 to 60 with active or convalescent COVID-19. The specimen sequenced was peripheral blood. The rearrangement links TRBV24-1 to TRBJ2-5; D not resolved. The CDR3 loop reads CATSDSGTQYF. The DNA of the CDR3 is TGTGCCACCAGTGATTCGGGGACCCAGTACTTC.